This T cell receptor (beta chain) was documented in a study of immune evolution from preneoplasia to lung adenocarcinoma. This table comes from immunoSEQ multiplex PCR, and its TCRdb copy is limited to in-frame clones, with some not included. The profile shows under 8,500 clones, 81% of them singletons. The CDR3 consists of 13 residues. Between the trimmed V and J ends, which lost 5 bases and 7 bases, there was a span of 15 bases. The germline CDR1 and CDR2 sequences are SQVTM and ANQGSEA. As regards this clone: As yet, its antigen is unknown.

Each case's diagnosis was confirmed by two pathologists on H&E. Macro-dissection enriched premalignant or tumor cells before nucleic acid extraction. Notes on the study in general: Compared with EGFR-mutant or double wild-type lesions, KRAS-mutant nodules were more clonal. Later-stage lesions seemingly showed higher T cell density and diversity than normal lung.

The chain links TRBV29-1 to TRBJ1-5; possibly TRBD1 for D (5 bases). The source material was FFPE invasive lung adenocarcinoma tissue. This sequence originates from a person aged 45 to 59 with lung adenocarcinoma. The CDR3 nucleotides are TGCAGCGTTAAGGGCAGGGACGGACAGCCCCAGCATTTT. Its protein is CSVKGRDGQPQHF. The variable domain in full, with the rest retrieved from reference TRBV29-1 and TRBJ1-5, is SAVISQKPSRDICQRGTSLTIQCQVDSQVTMMFWYRQQPGQSLTLIATANQGSEATYESGFVIDKFPISRPNLTFSTLTVSNMSPEDSSIYLCSVKGRDGQPQHFGDGTRLSIL.